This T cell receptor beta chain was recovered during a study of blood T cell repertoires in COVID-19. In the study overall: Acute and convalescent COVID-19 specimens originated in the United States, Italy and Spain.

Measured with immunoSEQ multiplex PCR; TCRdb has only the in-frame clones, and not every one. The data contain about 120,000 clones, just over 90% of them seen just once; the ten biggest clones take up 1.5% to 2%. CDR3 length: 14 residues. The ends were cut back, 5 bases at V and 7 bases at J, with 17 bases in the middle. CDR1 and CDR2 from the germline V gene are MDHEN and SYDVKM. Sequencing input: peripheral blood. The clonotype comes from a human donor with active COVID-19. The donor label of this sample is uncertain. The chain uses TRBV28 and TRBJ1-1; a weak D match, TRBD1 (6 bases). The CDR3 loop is CASSSSGERSEAFF. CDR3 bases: TGTGCCAGCAGTAGCTCAGGGGAGAGGAGTGAAGCTTTCTTT.